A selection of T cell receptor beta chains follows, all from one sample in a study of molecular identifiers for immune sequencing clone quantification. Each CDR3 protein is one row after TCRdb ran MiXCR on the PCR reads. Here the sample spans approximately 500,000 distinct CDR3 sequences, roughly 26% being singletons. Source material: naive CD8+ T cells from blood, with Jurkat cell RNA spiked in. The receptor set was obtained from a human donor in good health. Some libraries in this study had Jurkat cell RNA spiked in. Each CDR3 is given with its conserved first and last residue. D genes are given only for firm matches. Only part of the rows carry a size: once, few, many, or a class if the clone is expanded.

CDR3nt: TGTGCCAGCAGTGAAATAGGGACAGGAAGCGAGCAGTACTTC; CDR3aa: CASSEIGTGSEQYF; v_gene: TRBV28; d_gene: TRBD1; j_gene: TRBJ2-7; abundance: few
CDR3nt: TGCGCCAGCAGCCTATCGGGCGGGAGAGGAGAGACCCAGTACTTC; CDR3aa: CASSLSGGRGETQYF; v_gene: TRBV4-3; d_gene: TRBD2; j_gene: TRBJ2-5; abundance: few
CDR3nt: TGTGCCAGCAGTTTATTAAGGCCTAGCGGGGGCCCAGATACGCAGTATTTT; CDR3aa: CASSLLRPSGGPDTQYF; v_gene: TRBV27; d_gene: TRBD2; j_gene: TRBJ2-3; abundance: .
CDR3nt: TGTGCCAGCAGCGTACCTAGCGGGGTCACAGATACGCAGTATTTT; CDR3aa: CASSVPSGVTDTQYF; v_gene: TRBV9; d_gene: TRBD2; j_gene: TRBJ2-3; abundance: few
CDR3nt: TGTGCCAGTAGTACACGGGGGGACTCCTACGAGCAGTACTTC; CDR3aa: CASSTRGDSYEQYF; v_gene: TRBV19; d_gene: TRBD2; j_gene: TRBJ2-7; abundance: .
CDR3nt: TGCAAAGCTCCTAGTGGGAATTCACCCCTCCACTTT; CDR3aa: CKAPSGNSPLHF; v_gene: TRBV20-1; d_gene: .; j_gene: TRBJ1-6; abundance: .
CDR3nt: TGCAGCGTTGACACTAGCGGCACAGATACGCAGTATTTT; CDR3aa: CSVDTSGTDTQYF; v_gene: TRBV29-1; d_gene: TRBD2; j_gene: TRBJ2-3; abundance: many
CDR3nt: TGTGCCAGCAGTTTATCCGGGGGGCCTCCTATATATGGCTACACCTTC; CDR3aa: CASSLSGGPPIYGYTF; v_gene: TRBV27; d_gene: .; j_gene: TRBJ1-2; abundance: few
CDR3nt: TGTGCCAGCAGATCCACCGGGACAGGAGTCGGAGCTTTCTTT; CDR3aa: CASRSTGTGVGAFF; v_gene: TRBV6-2/TRBV6-3; d_gene: TRBD1; j_gene: TRBJ1-1; abundance: many
CDR3nt: TGTGCCAGCAGCCCTCCCATCGGGGGAAACATTCAGTACTTC; CDR3aa: CASSPPIGGNIQYF; v_gene: TRBV7-9; d_gene: .; j_gene: TRBJ2-4; abundance: many
CDR3nt: TGCGCCAGCACGAGGGGGCTAGGCACTGAAGCTTTCTTT; CDR3aa: CASTRGLGTEAFF; v_gene: TRBV4-3; d_gene: TRBD1; j_gene: TRBJ1-1; abundance: few
CDR3nt: TGTGCCAGCGGATCCCGGGACGCCAAAAACATTCAGTACTTC; CDR3aa: CASGSRDAKNIQYF; v_gene: TRBV13; d_gene: .; j_gene: TRBJ2-4; abundance: many
CDR3nt: TGTGCCAGCAGTTTGGGCCCCCTAGCCTACGAGCAGTACTTC; CDR3aa: CASSLGPLAYEQYF; v_gene: TRBV28; d_gene: .; j_gene: TRBJ2-7; abundance: many
CDR3nt: TGTGCCAGCTACGAGGCGGGGGGCGACGAGCAGTACTTC; CDR3aa: CASYEAGGDEQYF; v_gene: TRBV28; d_gene: TRBD2; j_gene: TRBJ2-7; abundance: .
CDR3nt: TGTGCCAGCAATGAGAGGCGGACCGGGGAGCTGCTTTTT; CDR3aa: CASNERRTGELLF; v_gene: TRBV2; d_gene: .; j_gene: TRBJ2-2; abundance: .
CDR3nt: TGTGCCAGCAGCATGGGACTTCAAGAGACCCAGTACTTC; CDR3aa: CASSMGLQETQYF; v_gene: TRBV27; d_gene: .; j_gene: TRBJ2-5; abundance: .
CDR3nt: TGCGCCAGCAGCCACAGCGGGATTTCCTCCTACAATGAGCAGTTCTTC; CDR3aa: CASSHSGISSYNEQFF; v_gene: TRBV5-1; d_gene: TRBD2; j_gene: TRBJ2-1; abundance: many